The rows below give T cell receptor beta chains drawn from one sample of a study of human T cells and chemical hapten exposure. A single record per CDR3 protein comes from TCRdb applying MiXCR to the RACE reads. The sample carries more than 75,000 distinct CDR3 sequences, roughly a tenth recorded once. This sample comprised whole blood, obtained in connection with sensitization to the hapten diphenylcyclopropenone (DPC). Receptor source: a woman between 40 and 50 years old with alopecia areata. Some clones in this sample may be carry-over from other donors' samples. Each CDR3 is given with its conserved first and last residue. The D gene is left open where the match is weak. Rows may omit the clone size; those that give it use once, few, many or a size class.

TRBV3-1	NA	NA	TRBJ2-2	TGTGCCAGCAGCCTGGTAATAACCGGGGAGCTGTTTTTT	CASSLVITGELFF
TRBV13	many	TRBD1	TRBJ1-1	TGTGCCAGCAGCCCCTTGACAGGGCGGTTAGGCACTGAAGCTTTCTTT	CASSPLTGRLGTEAFF
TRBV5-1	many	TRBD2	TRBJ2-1	TGCGCCAGCAGCTTGGGACTAGCCACCTACAATGAGCAGTTCTTC	CASSLGLATYNEQFF
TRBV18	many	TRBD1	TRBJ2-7	TGTGCCAGCTCACCACCATGGGACAGCTACGAGCAGTACTTC	CASSPPWDSYEQYF
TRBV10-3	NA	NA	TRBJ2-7	TGTGCCATCAGCTCCGGGACAAGGGACGAGCAGTACTTC	CAISSGTRDEQYF
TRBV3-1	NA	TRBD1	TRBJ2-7	TGTGCCAGCAGCCATCACGGACAGGCCGCCGAGCAGTACTTC	CASSHHGQAAEQYF
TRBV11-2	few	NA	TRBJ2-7	TGTGCCAGCAGCTCGGAAGGGGGATTTTTCTACGAGCAGTACTTC	CASSSEGGFFYEQYF
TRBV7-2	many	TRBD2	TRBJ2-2	TGTGCCAGCAGCTTAGTATCAGCGGGGCCGAACACCGGGGAGCTGTTTTTT	CASSLVSAGPNTGELFF
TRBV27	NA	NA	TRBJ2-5	TGTGCCAGCAGTTTTGCAGGGGAGGAGACCCAGTACTTC	CASSFAGEETQYF
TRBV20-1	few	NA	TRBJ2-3	TGCAGTGCGAGAAGCCCCGGGGGGCCAAGCACAGATACGCAGTATTTT	CSARSPGGPSTDTQYF
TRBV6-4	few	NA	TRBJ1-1	TGTGCCAGCACCCAGGACGGACTTAGCGCTGAAGCTTTCTTT	CASTQDGLSAEAFF
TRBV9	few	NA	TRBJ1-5	TGTGCCAGCAGCTTATCAGGGACCAATCAGCCCCAGCATTTT	CASSLSGTNQPQHF
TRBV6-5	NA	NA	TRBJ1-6	TGTGCCAGCAGTTACTCGAAGGCCGGGGGGAATTCACCCCTCCACTTT	CASSYSKAGGNSPLHF
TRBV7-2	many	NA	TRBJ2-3	TGTGCCAGCAGCTCCCCTAGGGGGGCAGATACGCAGTATTTT	CASSSPRGADTQYF
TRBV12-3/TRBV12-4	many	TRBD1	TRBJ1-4	TGTGCCAGCAGTTTATATGGGACAGCTAATGAAAAACTGTTTTTT	CASSLYGTANEKLFF
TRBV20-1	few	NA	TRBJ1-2	TGCAGTGCTAATCAGGATCGAGGGGGCTACACCTTC	CSANQDRGGYTF
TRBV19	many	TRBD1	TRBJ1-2	TGTGCCAGTACCAGCAGGGGGTTCTATGGCTACACCTTC	CASTSRGFYGYTF
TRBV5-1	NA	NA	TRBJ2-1	TGCGCCAGCAGCTTGGCCGTGGGAGGTGAGCAGTTCTTC	CASSLAVGGEQFF
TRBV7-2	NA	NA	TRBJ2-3	TGTGCCAGCAGCTTAGGGACTCCGCGCACAGATACGCAGTATTTT	CASSLGTPRTDTQYF
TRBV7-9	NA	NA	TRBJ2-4	TGTGCCAGCAGCTCCCAAGGCGGAAAAAACATTCAGTACTTC	CASSSQGGKNIQYF
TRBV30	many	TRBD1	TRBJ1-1	TGTGCCTGGAGAGTCACAGGGGCTGGCCCGGGAGAAGCTTTCTTT	CAWRVTGAGPGEAFF
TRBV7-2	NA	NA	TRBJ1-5	TGTGCCAGCAGCTTCCCGGGTCAGAATCAGCCCCAGCATTTT	CASSFPGQNQPQHF
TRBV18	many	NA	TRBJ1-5	TGTGCCAGCTCACCACCAAGGGGAAGTCAGCCCCAGCATTTT	CASSPPRGSQPQHF
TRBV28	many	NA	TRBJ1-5	TGTGCCAGCAGTGGCAATCAGCCCCAGCATTTT	CASSGNQPQHF
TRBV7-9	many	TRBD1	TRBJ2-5	TGTGCCAGCAGCTTCCCAGGGGGAATAGAGACCCAGTACTTC	CASSFPGGIETQYF
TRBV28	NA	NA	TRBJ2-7	TGTGCCAGCAGTTTCCTCCCGGTGTCCGGAAATTACTTC	CASSFLPVSGNYF
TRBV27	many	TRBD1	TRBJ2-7	TGTGCCAGCAGGGACGGACAGGGACCGTACGAGCAGTACTTC	CASRDGQGPYEQYF
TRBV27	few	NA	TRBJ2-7	TGTGCCAGCAGTTTACGGGGAAGTAGCCTCGCCTACGAGCAGTACTTC	CASSLRGSSLAYEQYF
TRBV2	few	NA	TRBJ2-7	TGTGCAGACCCTGGAGGCTACGAGCAGTACTTC	CADPGGYEQYF
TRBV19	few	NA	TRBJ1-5	TGTGCCAGTAGTATTTTAGGCAATCAGCCCCAGCATTTT	CASSILGNQPQHF
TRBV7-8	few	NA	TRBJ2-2	TGTGCCAGCAGCTTAGCAGGGGTTTATGGCACCGGGGAGCTGTTTTTT	CASSLAGVYGTGELFF
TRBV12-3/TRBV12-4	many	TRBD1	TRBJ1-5	TGTGCCAGCACCACAGGGGATGTTCAGCCCCAGCATTTT	CASTTGDVQPQHF
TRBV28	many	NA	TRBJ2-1	TGTGCCAGCAGTTTGGGGGGCGGTTCCAGGGATGAGCAGTTCTTC	CASSLGGGSRDEQFF
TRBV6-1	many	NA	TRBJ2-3	TGTGCCACCGAGAATCTTATGGATACGCAGTATTTT	CATENLMDTQYF
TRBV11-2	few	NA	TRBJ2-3	TGTGCCAGCAGCTTAGGAGGGGACACAGATACGCAGTATTTT	CASSLGGDTDTQYF
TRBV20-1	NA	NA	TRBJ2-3	TGCAGTGCTAGGTCGAGTGGGTTTGGAGATACGCAGTATTTT	CSARSSGFGDTQYF
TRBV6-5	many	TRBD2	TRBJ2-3	TGTGCCAGCAGTTACGGTAGCGGGGATACGCAGTATTTT	CASSYGSGDTQYF
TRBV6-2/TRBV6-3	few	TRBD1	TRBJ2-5	TGTGCCAGCAGACCAGGGGGCCAAGAGACCCAGTACTTC	CASRPGGQETQYF
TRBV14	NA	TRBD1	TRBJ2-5	TGTGCCAGCAGCCAAGGGGACAGGGCTTACCAAGAGACCCAGTACTTC	CASSQGDRAYQETQYF
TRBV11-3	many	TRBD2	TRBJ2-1	TGTGCCAGCAGCTGGACTAGCGGGGGGGCAAATGAGCAGTTCTTC	CASSWTSGGANEQFF
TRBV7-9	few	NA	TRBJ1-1	TGTGCCAGCAGCTTAAATCCGGGGGACACTGAAGCTTTCTTT	CASSLNPGDTEAFF
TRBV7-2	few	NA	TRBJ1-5	TGTGCCAGCAGCTTACAGCATCAGCCCCAGCATTTT	CASSLQHQPQHF
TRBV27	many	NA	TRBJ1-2	TGTGCCAGCAGTTTGGGAGGGTTGGGCGGCTACACCTTC	CASSLGGLGGYTF
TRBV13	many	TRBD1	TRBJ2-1	TGTGCCAGCAGCTCAGACAGGGTAGGCAATGAGCAGTTCTTC	CASSSDRVGNEQFF
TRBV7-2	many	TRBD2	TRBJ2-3	TGTGCCAGCGGACTGGGGGGCGGGGGGCCTACAGATACGCAGTATTTT	CASGLGGGGPTDTQYF
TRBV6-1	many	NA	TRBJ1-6	TGTGCCAGCAGTGAAAGTGGGGACGGGAATTCACCCCTCCACTTT	CASSESGDGNSPLHF
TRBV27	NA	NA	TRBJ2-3	TGTGCCAGCATGAGGGGCAGGGGTGGCACAGATACGCAGTATTTT	CASMRGRGGTDTQYF
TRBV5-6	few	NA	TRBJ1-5	TGTGCCAGCAGCATGGACCGTAATCAGCCCCAGCATTTT	CASSMDRNQPQHF
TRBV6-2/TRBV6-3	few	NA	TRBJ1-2	TGTGCCAGCACCCTGGAGGGATCAGACTATGGCTACACCTTC	CASTLEGSDYGYTF
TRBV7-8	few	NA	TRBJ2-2	TGTGCCAGCAGCCAACAGGGCGGGGAGCTGTTTTTT	CASSQQGGELFF
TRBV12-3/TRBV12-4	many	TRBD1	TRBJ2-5	TGTGCCAGCAGGATCGGGACAGGGGGCGTTGAGACCCAGTACTTC	CASRIGTGGVETQYF
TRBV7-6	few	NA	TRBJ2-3	TGTGCCAGCAGCTTACAGCGGTACACAGATACGCAGTATTTT	CASSLQRYTDTQYF
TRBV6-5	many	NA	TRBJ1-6	TGTGCCAGCAGTTACTCTACAATTCAGGGGACGTCCTATAATTCACCCCTCCACTTT	CASSYSTIQGTSYNSPLHF
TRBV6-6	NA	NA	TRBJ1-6	TGTGCCAGCAGTGCGTTTGGGAACTCACCCCTCCACTTT	CASSAFGNSPLHF
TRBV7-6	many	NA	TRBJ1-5	TGTGCCAGCAGCTTAGTTGGGGGTCCGGGGTATCCCCAGCATTTT	CASSLVGGPGYPQHF